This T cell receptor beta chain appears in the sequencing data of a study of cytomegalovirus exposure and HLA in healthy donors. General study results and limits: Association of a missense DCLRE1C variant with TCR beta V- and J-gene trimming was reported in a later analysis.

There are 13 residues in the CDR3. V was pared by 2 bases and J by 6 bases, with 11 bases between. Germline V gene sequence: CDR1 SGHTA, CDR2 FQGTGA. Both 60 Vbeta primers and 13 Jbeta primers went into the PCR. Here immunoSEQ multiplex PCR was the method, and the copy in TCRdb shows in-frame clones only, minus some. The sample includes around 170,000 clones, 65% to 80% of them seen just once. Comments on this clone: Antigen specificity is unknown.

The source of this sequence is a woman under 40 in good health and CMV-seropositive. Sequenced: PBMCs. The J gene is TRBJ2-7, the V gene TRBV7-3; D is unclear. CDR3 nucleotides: TGTGCCAGCAGCTTAGTAGCCTCCGGCGAGCAGTACTTC. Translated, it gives CASSLVASGEQYF.